The clone carrying this T cell receptor beta chain was seen a single time. This specimen comes from a study of blood T cell repertoires in COVID-19. Study information: The study drew acute and convalescent COVID-19 samples from the United States, Italy and Spain. T cells, B-cell-depleted T cells, or PBMCs supplied cDNA or gDNA.

TCRdb's table, derived via immunoSEQ multiplex PCR, lists solely in-frame clones and lacks some. The sample carries 250,000 or so clones, 86% recorded once. With 2 bases removed from V and 1 base from J, the gap between germline ends came to 12 bases. The CDR3 contains 15 residues. Germline values: CDR1 SGHRS, CDR2 YFSETQ. The V gene is TRBV5-1, the J gene TRBJ2-5; D might be TRBD2 (6 bases). Sequenced: peripheral blood. The clonotype originates from a man older than 75 with acute or convalescent COVID-19. CDR3 sequence (DNA): TGCGCCAGCAGCTTAGGGCCGGGGGTCCAAGAGACCCAGTACTTC. Translation gives CASSLGPGVQETQYF.